This T cell receptor beta chain was recorded in a study of vaccination and CD4 T cells after COVID-19. Study context: Convalescents were six males and four females, two of them Hispanic. The study's findings and limits: Within the convalescent patients, spike mono-reactivity was found in 304 of 307 vaccine-specific clones.

Germline-derived CDR1 and CDR2 are KGHSH and LQKENI. V lost 4 bases and J 3 bases, leaving 9 bases between the germline ends. The CDR3 sequence is 13 residues long. Researchers used the Oncomine TCR Beta short-read assay to sequence DNA from cultured CD4+ T cells. Via MiXCR, TCRdb re-called the PCR reads, giving one row per CDR3 protein. Of 10,000 to 15,000 distinct CDR3 sequences in the sample, roughly 50% are singletons; the top ten hold approximately 16%. As concerns this clonotype: What it binds is unknown.

Treatment indicated: roughly ten-day PBMC culture with coronavirus spike peptide pools or control peptides (ViraFEST assay). The sample consisted of CD4+ T cells from blood, cultured in vitro. This sequence joins TRBV18 and TRBJ1-2; D remains ambiguous. This TCR came from a human donor who had recovered from COVID-19. The CDR3 here is CASSLTSYYGYTF. The CDR3 DNA is TGTGCCAGCTCACTAACCAGCTACTATGGCTACACCTTC.